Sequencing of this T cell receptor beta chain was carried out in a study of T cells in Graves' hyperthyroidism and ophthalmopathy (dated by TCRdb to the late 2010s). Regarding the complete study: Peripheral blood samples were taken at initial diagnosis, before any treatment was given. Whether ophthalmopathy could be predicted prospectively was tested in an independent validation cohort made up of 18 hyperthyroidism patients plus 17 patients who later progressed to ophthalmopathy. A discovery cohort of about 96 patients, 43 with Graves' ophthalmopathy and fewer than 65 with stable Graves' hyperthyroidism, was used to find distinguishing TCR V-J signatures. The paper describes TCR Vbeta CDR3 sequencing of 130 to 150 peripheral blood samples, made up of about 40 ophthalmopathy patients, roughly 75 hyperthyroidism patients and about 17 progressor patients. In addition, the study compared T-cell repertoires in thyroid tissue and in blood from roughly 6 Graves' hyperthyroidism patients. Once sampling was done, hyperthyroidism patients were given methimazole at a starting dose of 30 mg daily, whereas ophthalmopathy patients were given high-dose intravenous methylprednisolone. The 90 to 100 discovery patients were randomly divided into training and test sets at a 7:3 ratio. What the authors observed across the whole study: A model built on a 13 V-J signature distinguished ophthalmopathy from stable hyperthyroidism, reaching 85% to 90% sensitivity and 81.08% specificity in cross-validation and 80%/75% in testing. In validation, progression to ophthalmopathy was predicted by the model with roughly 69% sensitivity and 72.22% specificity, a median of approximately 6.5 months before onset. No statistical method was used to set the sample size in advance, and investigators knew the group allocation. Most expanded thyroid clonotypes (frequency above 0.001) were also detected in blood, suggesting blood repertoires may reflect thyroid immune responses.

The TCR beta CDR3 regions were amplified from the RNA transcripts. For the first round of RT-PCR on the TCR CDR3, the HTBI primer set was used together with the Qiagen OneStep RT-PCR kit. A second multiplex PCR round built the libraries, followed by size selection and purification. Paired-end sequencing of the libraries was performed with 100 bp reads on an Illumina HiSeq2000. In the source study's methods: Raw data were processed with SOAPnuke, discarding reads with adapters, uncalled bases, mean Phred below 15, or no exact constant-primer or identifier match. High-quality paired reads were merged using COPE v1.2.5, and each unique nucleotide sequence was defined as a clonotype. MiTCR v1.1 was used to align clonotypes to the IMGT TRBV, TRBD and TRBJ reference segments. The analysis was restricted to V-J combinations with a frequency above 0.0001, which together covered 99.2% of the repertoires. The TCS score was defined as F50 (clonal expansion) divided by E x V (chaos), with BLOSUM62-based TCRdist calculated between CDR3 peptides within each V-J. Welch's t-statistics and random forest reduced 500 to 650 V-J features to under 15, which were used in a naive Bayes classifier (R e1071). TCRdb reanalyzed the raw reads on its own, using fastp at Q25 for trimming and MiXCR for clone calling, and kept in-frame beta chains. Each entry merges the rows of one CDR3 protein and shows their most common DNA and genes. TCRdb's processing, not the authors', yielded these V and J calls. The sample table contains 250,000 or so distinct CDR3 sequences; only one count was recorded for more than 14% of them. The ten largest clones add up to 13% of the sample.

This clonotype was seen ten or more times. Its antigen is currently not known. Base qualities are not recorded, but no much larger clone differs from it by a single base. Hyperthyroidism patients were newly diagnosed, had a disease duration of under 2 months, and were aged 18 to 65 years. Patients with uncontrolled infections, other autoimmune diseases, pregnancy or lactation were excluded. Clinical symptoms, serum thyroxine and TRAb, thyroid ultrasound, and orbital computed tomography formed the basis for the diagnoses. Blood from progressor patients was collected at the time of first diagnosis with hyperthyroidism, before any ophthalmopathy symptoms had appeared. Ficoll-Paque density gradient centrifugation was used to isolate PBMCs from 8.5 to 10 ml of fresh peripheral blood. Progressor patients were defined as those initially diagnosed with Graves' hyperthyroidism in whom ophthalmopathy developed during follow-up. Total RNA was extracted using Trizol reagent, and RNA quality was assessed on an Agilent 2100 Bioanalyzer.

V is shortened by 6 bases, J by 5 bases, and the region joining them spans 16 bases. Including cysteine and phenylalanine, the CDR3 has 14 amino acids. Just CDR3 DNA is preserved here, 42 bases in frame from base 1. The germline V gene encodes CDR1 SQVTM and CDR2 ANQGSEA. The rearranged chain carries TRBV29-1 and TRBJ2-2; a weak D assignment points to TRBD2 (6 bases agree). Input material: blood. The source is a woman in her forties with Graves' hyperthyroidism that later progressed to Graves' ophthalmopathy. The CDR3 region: CSVRPGLGTGELFF. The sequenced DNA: TGCAGCGTCAGACCGGGACTCGGGACCGGGGAGCTGTTTTTT.